What follows are 15 T cell receptor beta chains derived from one specimen sequenced in a study of Ad26.COV2.S vaccination and SARS-CoV-2 variants. Clones were read by immunoSEQ multiplex PCR, and TCRdb kept only the in-frame ones, dropping some. This sample has 380,000 or so clones; about 87% occur once, and the top ten carry 5.5% to 7%. Treatment: around 19 received Ad26.COV2.S at low or high dose, single or two shots; 5 received placebo; per-sample allocation not given. Sample collection was performed on day 63 after the first vaccine or placebo injection. The sample was peripheral blood, taken in a trial of Ad26.COV2.S vaccine versus placebo. These receptor sequences come from a person aged 18-60 years who received the Ad26.COV2.S COVID-19 vaccine or a placebo.

Here the CDR3 DNA reads TGTGCCAGCAGCTTAGAATACCAGCCCCAGCATTTT. As protein: CASSLEYQPQHF. The chain recombines TRBV7-8 with TRBJ1-5; D is uncertain. Germline V CDR1 and CDR2: SGHVS, FQNEAQ. This CDR3 has 12 amino acids. V was clipped by 1 base and J by 7 bases, with 5 bases between them.

This chain uses TRBV29-1 with TRBJ1-1; D ambiguous. Trimming left V 8 bases short and J 0 bases short, with 16 bases between. Germline CDR1 and CDR2: SQVTM and ANQGSEA. This CDR3 has 14 residues. The CDR3 here is CSHSGNELNTEAFF. DNA for the CDR3: TGCAGCCACTCAGGAAATGAATTGAACACTGAAGCTTTCTTT.

The chain couples TRBV13 to TRBJ2-6; 8 bases align to TRBD1. This CDR3 contains 17 residues. The germline gives CDR1 PRHDT, CDR2 FYEKMQ (reference sequence). Trimming at V came to 5 bases and at J to 1 base, leaving 7 bases not matched to a gene. The CDR3 DNA follows: TGTGCCAGCAGCGATTCACAGGGGGTGTCTGGGGCCAACGTCCTGACTTTC. It encodes CASSDSQGVSGANVLTF.

The chain uses TRBV6-4 and TRBJ1-1; no clear D. CDR3 size: 13 residues. Trimming stripped 6 bases from V and 1 base from J, with 9 bases between. Germline V gene sequence: CDR1 MRHNA, CDR2 SNTAGT. The CDR3 loop is CASRLHENTEAFF. CDR3 DNA: TGTGCCAGCAGACTACATGAGAACACTGAAGCTTTCTTT.

The chain joins TRBV6-1 to TRBJ1-5; 10 positions agree with TRBD1. CDR3 length: 15 amino acids. V lost 3 bases to trimming and J lost 2 bases; unmatched junction nucleotides: 1. CDR1 and CDR2 (germline): MNHNS, SASEGT. For the CDR3, the DNA is TGTGCCAGCAGTGAGGACAGGGGGGGCAATCAGCCCCAGCATTTT. Its translation is CASSEDRGGNQPQHF.

This clone was detected only a few times. The chain combines TRBV9 with TRBJ1-3; D remains ambiguous. The length of the CDR3 is 14 residues. Germline V gene lookup returns CDR1 SGDLS and CDR2 YYNGEE. The V end was cut by 4 bases, the J end by 4 bases, with 12 bases between. CDR3 sequence (DNA): TGTGCCAGCAGCCCACCAACACCGGGAAACACCATATATTTT. This gives the protein CASSPPTPGNTIYF.

The chain recombines TRBV6-5 with TRBJ2-2; 7 bases line up with TRBD1. CDR3 length equals 14 residues. Unmatched junction bases numbered 2, after V lost 0 bases and J lost 7 bases. Germline CDR1 and CDR2: MNHEY and SVGAGI. CDR3 protein: CASSYSGGGGELFF. The CDR3 DNA reads as TGTGCCAGCAGTTACTCAGGGGGCGGCGGGGAGCTGTTTTTT.

The chain links TRBV4-1 to TRBJ1-4; 9 nucleotides agree with TRBD1. Germline CDR1 reads MGHRA; CDR2 reads YSYEKL. The CDR3 covers 16 residues. Trimming took 4 bases from V and 6 from J; bases not matched to a gene: 9. CDR3 in DNA: TGCGCCAGCAGCCCCCCAAGGCGACAGGGGGATGAAAAACTGTTTTTT. Amino acids: CASSPPRRQGDEKLFF.

The sample holds one count of this clone. V usage is TRBV10-3 and J usage is TRBJ1-5; 7 bases are shared with TRBD1. CDR3 size: 14 residues. The V segment lost 8 bases and the J segment 6 bases; nucleotides outside the gene matches: 10. Germline V CDR1 and CDR2: ENHRY, SYGVKD. The DNA for the CDR3 is TGTGCCATCCGTGGCGGACAGGCCGGTCAGCCCCAGCATTTT. Encoded protein: CAIRGGQAGQPQHF.

V gene TRBV29-1 combines with J gene TRBJ2-2; unclear D gene. Trimming took 1 base from V and 3 from J, leaving 12 bases between them. CDR3 length: 15 residues. Per germline, CDR1 SQVTM and CDR2 ANQGSEA. In nucleotides, the CDR3 is TGCAGCGTTGAAGTGGCAGCTGGTCACACCGGGGAGCTGTTTTTT. It yields the protein CSVEVAAGHTGELFF.

This clone was found once. V and J are TRBV9 and TRBJ2-1; 9 bases are shared with TRBD2. Germline V gives CDR1 SGDLS, CDR2 YYNGEE. V lost 0 bases, J lost 4 bases, and 5 bases stayed unmatched. The CDR3 length is 16 residues. DNA of the CDR3: TGTGCCAGCAGCGTAGCCGGGACTAGCAGATACAATGAGCAGTTCTTC. It encodes CASSVAGTSRYNEQFF.

V is TRBV19 and J is TRBJ2-7; tentative D call: TRBD2 (5 bases). The CDR3 runs to 14 residues. V dropped 6 bases and J dropped 3 bases, with 15 bases sitting between them. Germline values: CDR1 LNHDA, CDR2 SQIVND (reference sequence). CDR3 sequence (DNA): TGTGCCAGTAGCATCCAGAGAGGGCACTACGAGCAGTACTTC. Its translation: CASSIQRGHYEQYF.

The V gene is TRBV9, the J gene TRBJ1-1, with no clear D. V was clipped by 0 bases and J by 1 base, with 7 bases between them. The CDR3 length is 14 residues. Germline CDR1 SGDLS, CDR2 YYNGEE. CDR3 nucleotides: TGTGCCAGCAGCGTAGGAGGTCAGAACACTGAAGCTTTCTTT. Amino acids: CASSVGGQNTEAFF.

The V gene is TRBV28, the J gene TRBJ2-5; no clear D. The germline V gene has CDR1 MDHEN and CDR2 SYDVKM. The V end was cut by 1 base, the J end by 1 base, with 13 bases between. The CDR3 has 16 residues. CDR3 bases: TGTGCCAGCAGTTTATATCGTGGGTCTATCCAAGAGACCCAGTACTTC. This translates into CASSLYRGSIQETQYF.

V gene TRBV4-1 combines with J gene TRBJ2-7; 8 bases match TRBD2. CDR3 length: 16 amino acids. CDR1 and CDR2 from the germline V gene are MGHRA and YSYEKL. The V gene end was trimmed by 1 base and the J gene end by 4 bases; junction bases not matched to a gene: 9. The CDR3 DNA reads TGCGCCAGCAGCCAAGTTCCAGCGGGAGAGAGGTACGAGCAGTACTTC. It is translated as CASSQVPAGERYEQYF.